The 19 T cell receptor beta chains in this list originate from one sample, sequenced in a study of blood T cell repertoires in COVID-19. TCRdb's table, derived via immunoSEQ multiplex PCR, lists solely in-frame clones and lacks some. Among about 130,000 clones listed, 88% were seen once. Sequenced input: peripheral blood. Every receptor here comes from a woman aged 80 or older with acute or convalescent COVID-19.

The J gene is TRBJ1-2, the V gene TRBV7-9; D not resolved. The ends were cut back, 5 bases at V and 4 bases at J, with 8 bases in the middle. The CDR3 totals 12 residues. Per germline, CDR1 SEHNR and CDR2 FQNEAQ (reference sequence). Written as DNA, the CDR3 is TGTGCCAGCAGCCCTGTCGGCTATGGCTACACCTTC. It codes for CASSPVGYGYTF.

The CDR3 nucleotides are TGTGCCAGCAGTTTATCGAACAGAGGGATGAACACTGAAGCTTTCTTT. Its translation is CASSLSNRGMNTEAFF. The chain couples TRBV27 to TRBJ1-1; D ambiguous. There are 16 residues in the CDR3. Germline V lookup: CDR1 MNHEY, CDR2 SMNVEV (reference sequence). V lost 0 bases to trimming and J lost 0 bases, with 11 bases between them.

The count of this clone is one. This sequence joins TRBV19 and TRBJ2-7, with 12 bases identical to TRBD2. This CDR3 region has 19 residues. V dropped 3 bases and J dropped 1; count of bases not matched to a gene: 13. CDR1 LNHDA and CDR2 SQIVND come from the germline V gene (reference sequence). The CDR3 bases are TGTGCCAGTAGTATGGCGCCCGCGGCTAGCGGGAGGGGGTCCTACGAGCAGTACTTC. Amino acid sequence: CASSMAPAASGRGSYEQYF.

The chain couples TRBV18 to TRBJ1-3, with TRBD1 matching over 12 bases. Looked up from germline, CDR1 is KGHSH and CDR2 is LQKENI. The CDR3 loop spans 16 amino acids. The V gene end was trimmed by 3 bases and the J gene end by 4 bases; junction bases not matched to a gene: 4. CDR3 loop: CASSPGTGGKGNTIYF. The CDR3 region has the DNA TGTGCCAGCTCACCCGGGACAGGGGGCAAAGGAAACACCATATATTTT.

The gene calls are TRBV7-8 and TRBJ2-2, with no clear D. The CDR3 runs 15 residues. Germline V gene lookup returns CDR1 SGHVS and CDR2 FQNEAQ. Trimming shortened V by 2 bases and J by 0 bases, and 7 bases separated the two germline ends. The CDR3 DNA follows: TGTGCCAGCAGCTTATCCCCCACGAACACCGGGGAGCTGTTTTTT. Amino acid sequence: CASSLSPTNTGELFF.

The V and J genes are TRBV19 and TRBJ1-5, with D possibly being TRBD1 (6 bases). This CDR3 has 18 residues. Germline CDR1 is LNHDA and CDR2 is SQIVND (reference sequence). Trimming took 3 bases from V and 2 from J, leaving 20 bases between them. CDR3 in amino acids: CASSMGQGQAYGNQPQHF. The CDR3 coding sequence is TGTGCCAGTAGTATGGGTCAGGGGCAGGCCTATGGCAATCAGCCCCAGCATTTT.

The genes are TRBV2 and TRBJ1-5; 8 bases line up with TRBD1. Germline CDR1 SNHLY, CDR2 FYNNEI. The trim removed 2 bases at V and 4 bases at J, leaving 4 bases unmatched. This CDR3 spans 15 amino acids. The CDR3: CASSELTGENQPQHF. In DNA form, the CDR3 reads TGTGCCAGCAGTGAACTGACAGGGGAGAATCAGCCCCAGCATTTT.

The rearrangement uses TRBV24-1 and TRBJ2-3; 16 nucleotides agree with TRBD2. Germline V gene sequence: CDR1 KGHDR, CDR2 SFDVKD. The CDR3 loop spans 19 amino acids. Trimming at V came to 2 bases and at J to 0 bases, leaving 4 bases not matched to a gene. The chain's CDR3 is CATSDSGTSGGESTDTQYF. CDR3 bases: TGTGCCACCAGTGATTCCGGGACTAGCGGGGGGGAAAGCACAGATACGCAGTATTTT.

In the case of this clone: Other nucleotide sequences in the sample specify the same CDR3. This chain links TRBV6-5 with TRBJ1-1; D unclear. This CDR3 has 11 residues. Germline CDR1 and CDR2: MNHEY and SVGAGI. The germline V and J ends were trimmed by 4 bases and 2 bases, with 2 bases remaining between them. The chain's CDR3 is CASSSNTEAFF. The CDR3 coding sequence is TGTGCCAGCAGTTCAAACACTGAAGCTTTCTTT.

This sequence joins TRBV6-5 and TRBJ2-5, with 11 bases fitting TRBD1. CDR1 and CDR2 from the germline V gene are MNHEY and SVGAGI. The CDR3 is 15 residues long. V was clipped by 0 bases and J by 5 bases; unmatched bases: 2. The CDR3 region is CASSYSGTGGETQYF. The CDR3 DNA reads TGTGCCAGCAGTTACTCCGGGACAGGGGGTGAGACCCAGTACTTC.

The V and J genes are TRBV7-8 and TRBJ2-5, with TRBD1 identical over 7 bases. This CDR3 contains 16 residues. Per the germline V gene, CDR1 is SGHVS and CDR2 is FQNEAQ. V shed 2 bases, J shed 3 bases, and the junction held 9 bases outside the gene matches. CDR3 DNA: TGTGCCAGCAGCTTAAAGTGGGGACAGCCGAAAGAGACCCAGTACTTC. Protein: CASSLKWGQPKETQYF.

The chain joins TRBV5-1 to TRBJ1-5, with 8 bases lining up with TRBD1. Germline V lookup: CDR1 SGHRS, CDR2 YFSETQ. This CDR3 has 17 residues. V gave up 1 base and J gave up 7 bases; unmatched junction bases: 13. CDR3: CASSLIRAGGPLQPQHF. In nucleotides, the CDR3 is TGCGCCAGCAGCTTGATCCGGGCAGGGGGCCCGTTGCAGCCCCAGCATTTT.

The chain employs TRBV3-1 (or the pseudogene TRBV3-2) and TRBJ1-4, with 7 bases fitting TRBD1. The CDR3 extends over 16 amino acids. The V gene's germline CDR1 is LGHDT and CDR2 YNNKEL (reference sequence). Germline trimming cut 4 bases from V and 4 bases from J; bases unmatched to any gene: 9. The CDR3 reads CASSPITGAYNEKLFF. CDR3 DNA sequence: TGTGCCAGCAGCCCGATTACAGGGGCCTATAATGAAAAACTGTTTTTT.

V is TRBV3-1 (or the pseudogene TRBV3-2) and J is TRBJ2-7; 7 bases match TRBD2. Trimming at V came to 1 base and at J to 3 bases, leaving 6 bases not matched to a gene. Germline lookup yields CDR1 LGHDT and CDR2 YNNKEL (reference sequence). CDR3 length equals 15 residues. CDR3 nucleotide sequence: TGTGCCAGCAGCCAAGCGGCTAGCGGAATCTACGAGCAGTACTTC. Protein: CASSQAASGIYEQYF.

The chain links TRBV5-1 to TRBJ2-3, with 10 bases fitting TRBD1. CDR3 size: 18 residues. V trimming: 2 bases; J trimming: 4 bases; junction bases outside the gene matches: 13. Germline V gene lookup returns CDR1 SGHRS and CDR2 YFSETQ. CDR3 in amino acids: CASSFSVSGTGVPDTQYF. The CDR3 region has the DNA TGCGCCAGCAGCTTTTCCGTGAGCGGGACAGGGGTACCAGATACGCAGTATTTT.

This rearrangement joins TRBV6-1 to TRBJ1-3; D possibly corresponds to TRBD1 (6 bases). CDR1 MNHNS and CDR2 SASEGT come from the germline V gene. V lost 0 bases, J lost 0 bases, and 15 bases lay in between. CDR3 length: 18 residues. CDR3 region: CASSEAAPTGSSGNTIYF. The CDR3 coding sequence is TGTGCCAGCAGTGAAGCGGCACCCACAGGGAGCTCTGGAAACACCATATATTTT.

The V gene is TRBV15, the J gene TRBJ2-1; 8 bases fit TRBD1. Per germline, CDR1 LNHNV and CDR2 YYDKDF (reference sequence). The V gene end was trimmed by 1 base and the J gene end by 4 bases; junction bases not matched to a gene: 3. The CDR3 consists of 15 residues. CDR3 bases: TGTGCCACCAGCAGAGGGACAGGGTTATACAATGAGCAGTTCTTC. Protein: CATSRGTGLYNEQFF.

The chain joins TRBV5-1 to TRBJ2-3; D might be TRBD1 (6 bases). V was cut by 2 bases and J by 4 bases, with 8 bases left in between. Germline CDR1 is SGHRS and CDR2 is YFSETQ. The CDR3 is 13 amino acids. In nucleotides, the CDR3 is TGCGCCAGCAGCTTTGGACAGCCAGATACGCAGTATTTT. Protein: CASSFGQPDTQYF.

The V gene is TRBV5-4, the J gene TRBJ2-7; 7 positions match TRBD2. The CDR3 consists of 13 residues. After removal of 3 bases from V and 2 bases from J, the junction contained 2 bases not matched to a gene. Germline CDR1 and CDR2: SGHNT and YYREEE (reference sequence). CDR3 sequence reads: CASSSGTTYEQYF. The CDR3 coding sequence is TGTGCCAGCAGCTCCGGGACTACCTACGAGCAGTACTTC.